Each of the 31 T cell receptor beta chains below was sequenced from the same sample in a study of blood T cells in healthy people across ages. Combining a sample-barcoded 5' primer with a J-beta primer mix, a second PCR ran for 7 to 11 cycles. MiXCR was run by TCRdb on the 5' RACE reads, yielding one entry per CDR3 protein. The sample consists of some 640,000 distinct CDR3 sequences, about 28% of them appearing once. The specimen was blood. These receptors originate from a woman older than 75 in good health.

The table lists this clonotype with many counts. CDR3 coding DNA: TGTGCCAGCAGTTTAGCGCAGGGACTAGAGCCGTATTTT. This encodes CASSLAQGLEPYF. The V gene is TRBV12-3 or TRBV12-4, the J gene TRBJ2-3; TRBD2 matches at 8 bases. The CDR3 loop spans 13 amino acids. The ends lost 0 bases at V and 14 bases at J; junction bases unmatched: 7.

This chain connects TRBV10-3 to TRBJ2-5; D not resolved. The CDR3 runs 13 residues. From germline, CDR1 is ENHRY and CDR2 SYGVKD. Trimming removed 4 bases from V and 11 bases from J, with 17 bases in between. CDR3 in amino acids: CAISAPSLNEQYF. As DNA, the CDR3 is TGTGCCATCAGTGCTCCGTCACTCAATGAGCAGTACTTC.

Many counts were recorded for this clonotype. V usage is TRBV20-1 and J usage is TRBJ1-2; D is possibly TRBD1 (5 bases). The CDR3 loop spans 13 amino acids. V lost 6 bases and J 0 bases, leaving 11 bases between the germline ends. Germline-derived CDR1 and CDR2 are DFQATT and SNEGSKA (reference sequence). CDR3: CSATQGANYGYTF. DNA for the CDR3: TGCAGTGCGACCCAGGGAGCTAACTATGGCTACACCTTC.

This clonotype was seen repeatedly, ten times or more. The chain employs TRBV6-5 and TRBJ1-2, with 8 bases identical to TRBD1. Germline-derived CDR1 and CDR2 are MNHEY and SVGAGI. The CDR3 totals 14 residues. The junction had 9 bases not matched to a gene; V was cut back by 6 bases and J by 6 bases. The chain's CDR3 is CASRGTGDTDGYTF. For the CDR3, the DNA is TGTGCCAGCAGGGGGACAGGTGATACCGATGGCTACACCTTC.

This rearrangement joins TRBV20-1 to TRBJ1-2; unclear D gene. This CDR3 has 14 amino acids. CDR1 is DFQATT and CDR2 is SNEGSKA in the germline V gene (reference sequence). V shed 8 bases and J shed 4 bases, with 20 bases lying between them. CDR3 protein: CSSPGDAVGYGYTF. The CDR3 bases are TGCAGTTCCCCCGGGGATGCCGTCGGCTATGGCTACACCTTC.

V usage is TRBV7-3 and J usage is TRBJ2-1, with a possible D match to TRBD2 (5 bases). Germline lookup yields CDR1 SGHTA and CDR2 FQGTGA. The CDR3 spans 15 residues. V lost 5 bases to trimming and J lost 8 bases, with 19 bases between them. Here the CDR3 reads CASSMGAWARDEQFF. The CDR3 DNA reads TGTGCCAGCAGCATGGGAGCGTGGGCCCGGGATGAGCAGTTCTTC. The full variable domain, with the rest looked up from reference TRBV7-3 and TRBJ2-1, is GAGVSQTPSNKVTEKGKYVELRCDPISGHTALYWYRQSLGQGPEFLIYFQGTGAADDSGLPNDRFFAVRPEGSVSTLKIQRTERGDSAVYLCASSMGAWARDEQFFGPGTRLTVL.

In this sample, this clonotype turned up a few times. The chain recombines TRBV7-8 with TRBJ1-5; no reliable D call. The CDR3 runs to 15 residues. Per germline, CDR1 SGHVS and CDR2 FQNEAQ. V lost 2 bases and J lost 8, with 16 bases in between. CDR3 region: CASSLYLSGQEPQHF. The CDR3 DNA is TGTGCCAGCAGCTTATATCTGTCAGGCCAAGAGCCCCAGCATTTT.

A few counts support this clonotype. A read error is possible here, since a much larger clone lies one base away. J is TRBJ1-2 and V is TRBV10-3, with a tentative D call TRBD1 (5 bases). This CDR3 region has 14 residues. Per germline, CDR1 ENHRY and CDR2 SYGVKD. Trimming shortened V by 0 bases and J by 7 bases, and 12 bases separated the two germline ends. The CDR3 DNA reads TGTGCCATCAGTGAGTCCACGGGGCGGTGTGGCTACACCTTC. This codes for CAISESTGRCGYTF.

With regard to this clonotype: Possible read error: a much larger clone is one base away. The rearrangement uses TRBV12-3 or TRBV12-4 and TRBJ2-5; 8 positions match TRBD2. The CDR3 has 15 residues. Losses at the gene ends were 2 bases for V and 11 bases for J; bases not matched to a gene: 13. The CDR3 DNA reads TGTGCCAGCAGTTTAATGGCGGGGGGATACAATGAGCAGTACTTC. Translated: CASSLMAGGYNEQYF.

About this clonotype itself: This may be a read error, as it is one base from a much larger clone. V usage is TRBV24-1 and J usage is TRBJ2-7; D is unresolved. CDR3 size: 16 residues. Germline CDR1 KGHDR, CDR2 SFDVKD. V dropped 0 bases and J dropped 7 bases, with 18 bases sitting between them. As DNA, the CDR3 is TGTGCCACCAGTGATTTGCGGGCCGCACATCCCAATGAGCAGTACTTC. Amino acid sequence: CATSDLRAAHPNEQYF.

This clonotype was found a few times. The rearrangement links TRBV7-2 to TRBJ1-5; 9 bases align to TRBD1. From germline, CDR1 is SGHTA and CDR2 FQGNSA. The V segment lost 5 bases and the J segment 8 bases; nucleotides outside the gene matches: 16. The CDR3 sequence is 17 residues long. The CDR3 bases are TGTGCCAGCAGCCTAGAGATGGGACAGGGACCGATTGAGCCCCAGCATTTT. Translating gives CASSLEMGQGPIEPQHF.

The chain joins TRBV20-1 to TRBJ1-2; no clear D gene. CDR1 is DFQATT, CDR2 SNEGSKA, per germline (reference sequence). The CDR3 length is 13 residues. Trimming took off 6 bases at V and 0 bases at J, with 11 bases between the two ends. CDR3 amino acids: CSARPPANYGYTF. CDR3 DNA sequence: TGCAGTGCGAGACCCCCGGCTAACTATGGCTACACCTTC.

This clonotype was observed a handful of times. A much larger clone lies a single base off, so this may be a read error. This chain links TRBV12-3 or TRBV12-4 with TRBJ2-5; perhaps D is TRBD1 or TRBD2 (5 bases each). Trimming removed 6 bases from V and 4 bases from J, with 12 bases in between. The length of the CDR3 is 13 residues. The chain's CDR3 is CASSWDLGETQYF. CDR3 DNA sequence: TGTGCCAGCAGCTGGGACCTGGGAGAGACCCAGTACTTC.

The table lists this clonotype with many counts. J is TRBJ2-1 and V is TRBV11-1; 16 bases fit TRBD2. The CDR3 runs to 22 residues. Germline V gene sequence: CDR1 SGHAT, CDR2 FQDESV (reference sequence). V shed 7 bases and J 0 bases; nucleotides not matched to a gene: 18. The chain's CDR3 is CASTPELGTSGGVKSSYNEQFF. The CDR3 DNA reads TGTGCCAGCACCCCGGAATTGGGGACTAGCGGGGGGGTTAAAAGCTCCTACAATGAGCAGTTCTTC. Based on the CDR3 plus reference TRBV11-1 and TRBJ2-1, the full variable domain is EAEVAQSPRYKITEKSQAVAFWCDPISGHATLYWYRQILGQGPELLVQFQDESVVDDSQLPKDRFSAERLKGVDSTLKIQPAELGDSAMYLCASTPELGTSGGVKSSYNEQFFGPGTRLTVL.

This clonotype was counted ten times or more. The chain links TRBV11-2 to TRBJ2-3; a possible D gene is TRBD1 (5 bases). The CDR3 length is 16 residues. Trimming took off 1 base at V and 0 bases at J, with 11 bases between the two ends. Germline V gives CDR1 SGHAT, CDR2 FQNNGV. This chain's CDR3 is CASSLGWTPSTDTQYF. The CDR3, as DNA: TGTGCCAGCAGCTTAGGGTGGACACCAAGCACAGATACGCAGTATTTT.

In its sample, this clonotype was seen a few times. CDR3 nucleotides: TGCAGTGCCCATACTGGACAGATGATATATTTT. This translates into CSAHTGQMIYF. V gene TRBV20-1 combines with J gene TRBJ1-3, with D perhaps matching TRBD1 (6 bases). V was cut by 6 bases and J by 13 bases, with 16 bases left in between. The germline V gene has CDR1 DFQATT and CDR2 SNEGSKA (reference sequence). The CDR3 loop spans 11 amino acids.

This clonotype occurred a few times. The rearrangement joins TRBV20-1 to TRBJ2-5, with D possibly TRBD2 on 5 matching bases. CDR3 length equals 15 residues. V was cut by 0 bases and J by 7 bases, with 18 bases left in between. The germline gives CDR1 DFQATT, CDR2 SNEGSKA (reference sequence). The CDR3 loop is CSAREADSAFRTQYF. CDR3 nucleotide sequence: TGCAGTGCTAGAGAAGCAGATAGCGCTTTCAGGACCCAGTACTTC.

A few counts support this clonotype. The rearrangement uses TRBV11-2 and TRBJ2-3; D unresolved. V lost 8 bases and J lost 4, with 13 bases in between. In germline, CDR1 is SGHAT, CDR2 FQNNGV. This CDR3 has 13 amino acids. The CDR3 region is CASPGPSSDTQYF. CDR3 coding DNA: TGTGCCAGCCCCGGGCCGTCGTCAGATACGCAGTATTTT.

Many counts were recorded for this clonotype. This chain uses TRBV5-1 with TRBJ2-5; D unresolved. This CDR3 spans 16 amino acids. The V and J ends lost 0 bases and 0 bases respectively, with 12 bases between them. From germline, CDR1 is SGHRS and CDR2 YFSETQ. CDR3 residues: CASSLGPAAYQETQYF. DNA for the CDR3: TGCGCCAGCAGCTTGGGGCCAGCCGCGTACCAAGAGACCCAGTACTTC.

As concerns this clonotype: A much larger clone is a single base away; this may be a read error. The chain has TRBV5-1 and TRBJ2-1; D remains unclear. The J call may be incorrect, as the DNA end agrees better with TRBJ2-7. CDR1 is SGHRS, CDR2 YFSETQ, per germline. The CDR3 consists of 14 residues. The CDR3 sequence is CASSLGQLLNEQYF. CDR3 sequence (DNA): TGCGCCAGCAGCTTGGGACAACTCCTCAATGAGCAGTACTTC.

This chain connects TRBV29-1 to TRBJ1-2, with D unclear. The CDR3 loop spans 12 amino acids. V was shortened by 7 bases and J by 8 bases, with 17 bases between the two germline ends. Germline V gene lookup returns CDR1 SQVTM and CDR2 ANQGSEA. This CDR3 is CSALWGSSGYTF. CDR3 coding DNA: TGCAGCGCCCTTTGGGGATCGTCCGGCTACACCTTC.

This clonotype was seen more than once but under ten times. The chain employs TRBV21-1 and TRBJ2-3; the table assigns TRBD1, which was not confirmed against the DNA. TRBV21-1 represents a pseudogene. This CDR3 spans 16 amino acids. In DNA, the CDR3 is TGTGCCAGCAGCCCCCAGGGTGAATTTAACACAGATACGCAGTATTTT. It yields the protein CASSPQGEFNTDTQYF.

There are many counts of this clonotype. V is TRBV5-1 and J is TRBJ2-1, with TRBD1 identical over 8 bases. V trimming: 0 bases; J trimming: 10 bases; junction bases outside the gene matches: 3. The germline V gene has CDR1 SGHRS and CDR2 YFSETQ. This CDR3 comprises 13 residues. The CDR3 here is CASSLEGQGEQFF. In DNA form, the CDR3 reads TGCGCCAGCAGCTTGGAAGGACAGGGCGAGCAGTTCTTC.

The chain recombines TRBV7-2 with TRBJ2-7; no clear D gene. CDR3 size: 13 residues. Germline V lookup: CDR1 SGHTA, CDR2 FQGNSA. The germline V and J ends were trimmed by 5 bases and 0 bases, with 8 bases remaining between them. CDR3 coding DNA: TGTGCCAGCAGCCGCCCATCCTCCTACGAGCAGTACTTC. This codes for CASSRPSSYEQYF. Full variable domain (remainder filled in from reference TRBV7-2 and TRBJ2-7): GAGVSQSPSNKVTEKGKDVELRCDPISGHTALYWYRQSLGQGLEFLIYFQGNSAPDKSGLPSDRFSAERTGGSVSTLTIQRTQQEDSAVYLCASSRPSSYEQYFGPGTRLTVT.

This rearrangement joins TRBV10-3 to TRBJ1-5; the match to TRBD1 covers 8 bases. The CDR3 runs 16 residues. Germline V gene lookup returns CDR1 ENHRY and CDR2 SYGVKD. V trimming: 10 bases; J trimming: 0 bases; junction bases outside the gene matches: 11. The CDR3 protein is CASSDRVMGSNQPQHF. CDR3 nucleotides: TGTGCCAGCTCGGACAGGGTGATGGGTAGCAATCAGCCCCAGCATTTT.

This clonotype was counted ten times or more. This sequence joins TRBV3-1 and TRBJ2-7; 9 bases match TRBD1. The V segment lost 0 bases and the J segment 3 bases; nucleotides outside the gene matches: 6. CDR1 and CDR2 (germline): LGHDT, YNNKEL (reference sequence). The CDR3 covers 16 residues. The CDR3 nucleotides are TGTGCCAGCAGCCAAGATGGGACAGGGTCCCTCTACGAGCAGTACTTC. Translated: CASSQDGTGSLYEQYF.

In this sample, this clonotype turned up many times. The chain uses TRBV5-1 and TRBJ2-7, with 8 bases identical to TRBD1. This CDR3 is built from 14 residues. Looked up from germline, CDR1 is SGHRS and CDR2 is YFSETQ. Losses at the gene ends were 5 bases for V and 2 bases for J; bases not matched to a gene: 6. The CDR3 protein is CASSPAGQAYEQYF. Here the CDR3 DNA reads TGCGCCAGCAGTCCGGCGGGACAGGCCTACGAGCAGTACTTC.

The chain has TRBV12-3 or TRBV12-4 and TRBJ1-2; the D is unclear. Trimming stripped 3 bases from V and 10 bases from J, with 12 bases between. CDR3 length: 12 amino acids. CDR3 sequence reads: CASSFLGRNYTF. The CDR3 nucleotides are TGTGCCAGCAGTTTCTTAGGCAGGAACTACACCTTC.

The rearrangement joins TRBV20-1 to TRBJ1-1; 11 bases match TRBD1. Trimming removed 1 base from V and 3 bases from J; junction bases left unmatched: 7. This CDR3 region has 16 residues. The germline CDR1 and CDR2 sequences are DFQATT and SNEGSKA (reference sequence). CDR3: CSARGWDRGSDTEAFF. DNA for the CDR3: TGCAGTGCTAGAGGATGGGACAGGGGGTCGGACACTGAAGCTTTCTTT.

About this clonotype: A much larger clone is a single base away; this may be a read error. This chain connects TRBV14 to TRBJ2-1; D gene ambiguous. This CDR3 comprises 13 residues. Trimming stripped 0 bases from V and 9 bases from J, with 9 bases between. CDR1 SGHDN and CDR2 FVKESK come from the germline V gene. CDR3 in amino acids: CASSQELVSEQFF. The CDR3 nucleotides are TGTGCCAGCAGCCAAGAGCTTGTAAGTGAGCAGTTCTTC. Together with reference TRBV14 and TRBJ2-1, the CDR3 gives the full variable domain: EAGVTQFPSHSVIEKGQTVTLRCDPISGHDNLYWYRRVMGKEIKFLLHFVKESKQDESGMPNNRFLAERTGGTYSTLKVQPAELEDSGVYFCASSQELVSEQFFGPGTRLTVL.

Many counts were recorded for this clonotype. The chain employs TRBV2 and TRBJ2-5; D perhaps matches TRBD2 (7 bases). Trimming stripped 4 bases from V and 4 bases from J, with 13 bases between. Germline V gene sequence: CDR1 SNHLY, CDR2 FYNNEI. The length of the CDR3 is 14 residues. CDR3 in DNA: TGTGCCAGCAGTGTGGGGGGGGCGAGAGAGACCCAGTACTTC. Its translation: CASSVGGARETQYF. The whole variable domain, remainder taken from reference TRBV2 and TRBJ2-5, is EPEVTQTPSHQVTQMGQEVILRCVPISNHLYFYWYRQILGQKVEFLVSFYNNEISEKSEIFDDQFSVERPDGSNFTLKIRSTKLEDSAMYFCASSVGGARETQYFGPGTRLLVL.